This section outlines one T cell receptor (beta chain) sequence together with its context. These data are taken from a study of blood T cell repertoires in COVID-19. Study background: Samples representing acute and convalescent COVID-19 were sourced from the United States, Italy and Spain. Sources were T cells, B-cell-depleted T cells, or PBMCs; the material itself was cDNA or gDNA.

V trimming: 2 bases; J trimming: 10 bases; junction bases outside the gene matches: 4. The CDR3 loop spans 13 amino acids. CDR1 and CDR2 (germline): LGHNT, FRNRAP. In the authors' workflow: Estimated nucleated cell counts came from reference gene primer amplification. Profiled with immunoSEQ multiplex PCR; TCRdb holds only in-frame clones, not every one. The V and J calls and the clone size are those of that table, but D and trimming were determined from the DNA. The sample holds about 140,000 clones; 85% to 90% are singletons and the top ten take roughly 8.7%. This chain links TRBV12-5 with TRBJ1-5; 8 bases are shared with TRBD1. The specimen was peripheral blood. This clonotype was sampled from a woman aged 55-69 years with acute or convalescent COVID-19. CDR3 amino acids: CASGLSQGGPQHF. CDR3 coding DNA: TGTGCTAGTGGTTTGTCACAGGGGGGCCCCCAGCATTTT.